Each of the 15 T cell receptor beta chains below was sequenced from the same sample in a study of T-cell reconstitution after alpha-beta-depleted transplantation in children listed by TCRdb under 2016. The method behind the library was PCR. Sequencing used an Illumina HiSeq 2500. TCR libraries were prepared with molecular barcoding, using unique molecular identifiers to normalize TCRbeta repertoire quantification. TCRdb trimmed public reads at Q25 via fastp, called clones via MiXCR and kept in-frame beta chains. Merged by CDR3 protein, the rows form single entries marked with the most common genes and DNA. For this sample there are hundreds of thousands of distinct CDR3 sequences; over 9% appear just once. Clones ranked in the top ten supply 7.5% of the sample. In light of the paper, this sample's treatment or condition label describes: allogeneic hematopoietic cell transplantation with graft depleted of TCRalphabeta T cells and CD19 B cells.

The sequencing here drew on PBMCs, taken before TCRalphabeta/CD19-depleted stem cell transplant. Receptor source: a boy under three years old with acute myeloid leukemia, due to receive a stem cell transplant.

There are many counts of this clonotype. The CDR3 region has the DNA TGTGCCAGCAGGGAAGGACTAGACGATACCTACGAGCAGTACTTC. It translates to CASREGLDDTYEQYF. The chain uses TRBV28 and TRBJ2-7; 7 nucleotides match TRBD2. CDR3 length: 15 amino acids. The germline V gene encodes CDR1 MDHEN and CDR2 SYDVKM. The J segment lost 2 bases and the V segment lost 6 bases, leaving 10 bases of the junction unmatched. Supplemented by reference TRBV28 and TRBJ2-7, the full variable domain reads DVKVTQSSRYLVKRTGEKVFLECVQDMDHENMFWYRQDPGLGLRLIYFSYDVKMKEKGDIPEGYSVSREKKERFSLILESASTNQTSMYLCASREGLDDTYEQYFGPGTRLTVT.

This clonotype was observed at least ten times. This rearrangement joins TRBV27 to TRBJ2-1; 7 bases are shared with TRBD2. CDR1 and CDR2 from the germline V gene are MNHEY and SMNVEV (reference sequence). This CDR3 spans 12 amino acids. Losses at the gene ends were 5 bases for V and 12 bases for J; bases not matched to a gene: 7. The CDR3 sequence is CASSHGLVRQFF. The CDR3 DNA follows: TGTGCCAGCAGTCACGGACTAGTCAGGCAGTTCTTC.

This clonotype has a count of ten or more. In DNA, the CDR3 is TGTGCCAGCCACGTGACACCGTACAATGAGCAGTTCTTC. This codes for CASHVTPYNEQFF. The chain links TRBV2 to TRBJ2-1, with D unresolved. This CDR3 is 13 amino acids long. CDR1 is SNHLY, CDR2 FYNNEI, per germline. Trimming removed 8 bases from V and 4 bases from J, with 12 bases in between. The full variable domain, rest sourced from reference TRBV2 and TRBJ2-1, is EPEVTQTPSHQVTQMGQEVILRCVPISNHLYFYWYRQILGQKVEFLVSFYNNEISEKSEIFDDQFSVERPDGSNFTLKIRSTKLEDSAMYFCASHVTPYNEQFFGPGTRLTVL.

The sample holds many counts of this clonotype. This chain connects TRBV13 to TRBJ1-2; D gene uncertain. V shed 5 bases and J shed 4 bases, with 17 bases lying between them. The CDR3 runs 15 residues. Germline assignment: CDR1 PRHDT and CDR2 FYEKMQ (reference sequence). CDR3 sequence: CASSMGNGWGYGYTF. Written as DNA, the CDR3 is TGTGCCAGCAGCATGGGGAATGGATGGGGCTATGGCTACACCTTC.

The sample holds many counts of this clonotype. The rearrangement uses TRBV7-9 and TRBJ2-1, with 11 bases aligning to TRBD1. Per germline, CDR1 SEHNR and CDR2 FQNEAQ (reference sequence). This CDR3 region has 16 residues. Germline trimming cut 3 bases from V and 10 bases from J; bases unmatched to any gene: 11. The CDR3 DNA is TGTGCCAGCAGCTTTAACGCCGGGACAGGGGGTCACGAGCAGTTCTTC. Amino acid sequence: CASSFNAGTGGHEQFF.

This chain links TRBV6-5 with TRBJ1-5; 7 bases map to TRBD1. This CDR3 comprises 14 residues. V was pared by 8 bases and J by 1 base, with 5 bases of the junction left unmatched. Germline assignment: CDR1 MNHEY and CDR2 SVGAGI. The CDR3 region is CASRTGSSNQPQHF. DNA for the CDR3: TGTGCCAGCCGGACAGGTTCCAGCAATCAGCCCCAGCATTTT.

The V call is TRBV27, the J call TRBJ1-5, with a possible D match to TRBD1 (6 bases). V dropped 5 bases and J dropped 1 base, with 18 bases sitting between them. This CDR3 is 17 amino acids long. The germline gives CDR1 MNHEY, CDR2 SMNVEV (reference sequence). CDR3 bases: TGTGCCAGCAGTCCCCGGTTCATCGGACAGAGCAATCAGCCCCAGCATTTT. Translating gives CASSPRFIGQSNQPQHF.

The chain uses TRBV27 and TRBJ2-1; D is possibly TRBD1 (5 bases). Trimming shortened V by 3 bases and J by 6 bases, and 9 bases separated the two germline ends. From germline, CDR1 is MNHEY and CDR2 SMNVEV (reference sequence). The length of the CDR3 is 13 residues. The CDR3 sequence: CASSLPGSNEQFF. As DNA, the CDR3 is TGTGCCAGCAGTTTGCCAGGGTCCAATGAGCAGTTCTTC.

This clonotype was counted at least ten times. The gene calls are TRBV5-1 and TRBJ1-2; no reliable D call. V lost 0 bases and J 8 bases, leaving 11 bases between the germline ends. CDR1 is SGHRS, CDR2 YFSETQ, per germline. This CDR3 contains 13 residues. The CDR3 is CASSLDFTRGYTF. The CDR3 coding sequence is TGCGCCAGCAGCTTGGACTTTACAAGGGGCTACACCTTC.

Ten or more counts support this clonotype. The genes are TRBV20-1 and TRBJ2-1; D not certain. CDR3 length equals 12 residues. Germline loops: CDR1 DFQATT, CDR2 SNEGSKA (reference sequence). Trimming left V 3 bases short and J 10 bases short, with 13 bases between. The CDR3 DNA reads as TGCAGTGCTAGTCCTTTAGCCCGCGAGCAGTTCTTC. This translates into CSASPLAREQFF.

This clonotype was recorded many times. This chain connects TRBV20-1 to TRBJ2-1; 10 bases map to TRBD2. CDR1 is DFQATT and CDR2 is SNEGSKA in the germline V gene (reference sequence). This CDR3 has 14 amino acids. J was trimmed by 2 bases and V by 6 bases; bases with no gene match: 4. The CDR3 DNA reads as TGCAGTGCGGACAGCGGGAGGGCCTACAATGAGCAGTTCTTC. Translated, it gives CSADSGRAYNEQFF.

This clonotype appeared many times. The rearrangement links TRBV5-1 to TRBJ2-1, with 14 bases matching TRBD2. The CDR3 totals 14 residues. Germline loops: CDR1 SGHRS, CDR2 YFSETQ. V dropped 4 bases and J dropped 9; count of bases not matched to a gene: 3. The CDR3, as DNA: TGCGCCAGCAGCCTGACTAGCGGGGGGGGTGAGCAGTTCTTC. It yields the protein CASSLTSGGGEQFF. Full variable domain (missing parts from reference TRBV5-1 and TRBJ2-1): KAGVTQTPRYLIKTRGQQVTLSCSPISGHRSVSWYQQTPGQGLQFLFEYFSETQRNKGNFPGRFSGRQFSNSRSEMNVSTLELGDSALYLCASSLTSGGGEQFFGPGTRLTVL.

This clonotype was recorded many times. The chain uses TRBV12-3 or TRBV12-4 and TRBJ1-1, with D possibly TRBD1 on 6 matching bases. The CDR3 runs 13 residues. With 6 bases removed from V and 1 base from J, the gap between germline ends came to 9 bases. CDR3 bases: TGTGCCAGCAGCAAACAGGGGAACACTGAAGCTTTCTTT. Protein product: CASSKQGNTEAFF.

To note about this clonotype: One base away lies a much larger clone, so this may be a sequencing read error. The chain recombines TRBV20-1 with TRBJ2-5; TRBD2 is a possible D gene (6 bases). Germline-derived CDR1 and CDR2 are DFQATT and SNEGSKA (reference sequence). CDR3 length: 12 amino acids. For the CDR3, the DNA is TGCTGCGCTCGGGGAGGCCTAGAGACCCAGTACTTC. It yields the protein CCARGGLETQYF.

The table lists this clonotype with many counts. This chain connects TRBV3-1 to TRBJ2-3; D is uncertain. The CDR3 loop spans 17 amino acids. Per the germline V gene, CDR1 is LGHDT and CDR2 is YNNKEL (reference sequence). Trimming took 0 bases from V and 1 from J, leaving 14 bases between them. The CDR3 region is CASSQDGFGRGTDTQYF. For the CDR3, the DNA is TGTGCCAGCAGCCAAGATGGCTTCGGTCGTGGCACAGATACGCAGTATTTT.